The 31 T cell receptor beta chains given below trace back to one sample, sequenced in a study of cytomegalovirus exposure and HLA in healthy donors. It was with 60 Vbeta and 13 Jbeta primers that the PCR ran. Here immunoSEQ multiplex PCR was the method, and the copy in TCRdb shows in-frame clones only, minus some. Of 100,000 or so clones listed, about three quarters are singletons. The sample taken for sequencing was PBMCs. The receptors derive from a man aged 25 to 40 in good health and CMV-seropositive.

The V gene is TRBV30, the J gene TRBJ2-2; tentatively, D is TRBD1 (6 bases). V was pared by 4 bases and J by 0 bases, with 12 bases between. The germline V gene encodes CDR1 GTSNPN and CDR2 SVGIG (reference sequence). The CDR3 runs 15 residues. CDR3 bases: TGTGCCTGGAAAGGGGACACATCGAACACCGGGGAGCTGTTTTTT. Its translation: CAWKGDTSNTGELFF.

J is TRBJ2-7 and V is TRBV5-1; no firm D call. The CDR3 covers 16 residues. The V gene's germline CDR1 is SGHRS and CDR2 YFSETQ. Deletions cut 4 bases from V and 0 bases from J, with 17 bases between. This CDR3 reads CASSPMSGSSSYEQYF. The CDR3 DNA sequence: TGCGCCAGCAGCCCCATGAGTGGTTCCTCCTCCTACGAGCAGTACTTC.

Worth noting for this clone: Germline and junction disagree at one end, which may indicate a read error. V gene TRBV7-7 combines with J gene TRBJ1-3; maybe TRBD1 (6 bases). Germline lookup yields CDR1 SSHAT and CDR2 FNYEAQ (reference sequence). The CDR3 sequence is 14 residues long. The CDR3 region has the DNA TGTGCTAGCAGCCCAGGGGCCTCTGGAAACACCATATATTTT. Residues: CASSPGASGNTIYF. The full variable domain, with the rest looked up from reference TRBV7-7 and TRBJ1-3, is GAGVSQSPRYKVTKRGQDVTLRCDPISSHATLYWYQQALGQGPEFLTYFNYEAQPDKSGLPSDRFSAERPEGSISTLTIQRTEQRDSAMYRCASSPGASGNTIYFGEGSWLTVV.

A remark on this clone: This specimen includes other DNA sequences encoding the same CDR3. The chain uses TRBV7-9 and TRBJ1-5, with 8 bases that match TRBD1. Trimming removed 4 bases from V and 7 bases from J; junction bases left unmatched: 6. The CDR3 length is 14 residues. The germline CDR1 and CDR2 sequences are SEHNR and FQNEAQ (reference sequence). The DNA of the CDR3 is TGTGCCAGCAGCTGGGACAGGCCCAACCAGCCCCAGCATTTT. This encodes CASSWDRPNQPQHF.

The V gene is TRBV30, the J gene TRBJ2-3; D remains unclear. The CDR3 has 13 residues. CDR1 GTSNPN and CDR2 SVGIG come from the germline V gene (reference sequence). The V gene lost 0 bases and the J gene lost 2 bases, with 6 bases spanning the gap. CDR3 sequence reads: CAWSVLPTDTQYF. The CDR3 DNA follows: TGTGCCTGGAGTGTACTTCCCACAGATACGCAGTATTTT.

The CDR3 nucleotides are TGCGCCAGCAGCTCTACAGGGTTTAGAGATAACTATGGCTACACCTTC. It codes for CASSSTGFRDNYGYTF. The V and J genes are TRBV5-1 and TRBJ1-2, with D perhaps TRBD1 (6 bases). The CDR3 runs to 16 residues. V gave up 3 bases and J gave up 1 base, with 16 bases separating them. Germline CDR1 is SGHRS and CDR2 is YFSETQ.

V usage is TRBV19 and J usage is TRBJ1-2; 9 nucleotides line up with TRBD1. The CDR3 is made up of 16 amino acids. Germline assignment: CDR1 LNHDA and CDR2 SQIVND (reference sequence). After removal of 5 bases from V and 7 bases from J, the junction contained 14 bases not matched to a gene. This chain's CDR3 is CASSDRHPGQGLGYTF. In nucleotides, the CDR3 is TGTGCCAGTAGTGACCGCCACCCGGGACAGGGTCTTGGCTACACCTTC.

The chain links TRBV7-9 to TRBJ1-5; D might be TRBD1 (6 bases). Trimming left V 5 bases short and J 7 bases short, with 15 bases between. This CDR3 is 14 amino acids long. Germline loops: CDR1 SEHNR, CDR2 FQNEAQ (reference sequence). The CDR3 loop reads CASSPQGSGQPQHF. CDR3 in DNA: TGTGCCAGCAGCCCCCAGGGGTCCGGGCAGCCCCAGCATTTT. The entire variable domain, with the rest obtained from reference TRBV7-9 and TRBJ1-5, is as follows: DTGVSQNPRHKITKRGQNVTFRCDPISEHNRLYWYRQTLGQGPEFLTYFQNEAQLEKSRLLSDRFSAERPKGSFSTLEIQRTEQGDSAMYLCASSPQGSGQPQHFGDGTRLSIL.

V gene TRBV7-9 combines with J gene TRBJ1-2, with 12 positions matching TRBD1. Germline trimming cut 1 base from V and 3 bases from J; bases unmatched to any gene: 9. The CDR3 loop spans 18 amino acids. The germline V gene encodes CDR1 SEHNR and CDR2 FQNEAQ (reference sequence). The CDR3 bases are TGTGCCAGCAGCTTAGGTGGGACAGGGGGCCTGAACGACTATGGCTACACCTTC. Translating gives CASSLGGTGGLNDYGYTF.

The chain joins TRBV9 to TRBJ1-5, with 9 positions matching TRBD1. The V gene's germline CDR1 is SGDLS and CDR2 YYNGEE. V trimming: 4 bases; J trimming: 6 bases; junction bases outside the gene matches: 14. This CDR3 spans 17 amino acids. CDR3 DNA sequence: TGTGCCAGCAGCCCGGGACAGGGAAACATAGCGACTCAGCCCCAGCATTTT. It specifies CASSPGQGNIATQPQHF.

This sequence joins TRBV5-1 and TRBJ2-7; the D gene is possibly TRBD1 (5 bases). V was pared by 2 bases and J by 3 bases, with 9 bases between. Per germline, CDR1 SGHRS and CDR2 YFSETQ. The CDR3 totals 13 residues. The CDR3 bases are TGCGCCAGCAGCTTCGACAGAAACTACGAGCAGTACGTC. Its translation is CASSFDRNYEQYV.

For the CDR3, the DNA is TGTGCCTGGAGCCAGGACAGGGCCGATCAGCCCCAGCATTTT. This translates into CAWSQDRADQPQHF. The chain employs TRBV30 and TRBJ1-5; 8 nucleotides align to TRBD1. Looked up from germline, CDR1 is GTSNPN and CDR2 is SVGIG (reference sequence). The CDR3 contains 14 residues. The V gene end was trimmed by 3 bases and the J gene end by 5 bases; junction bases not matched to a gene: 6. The variable domain in full, completed from reference TRBV30 and TRBJ1-5, reads SQTIHQWPATLVQPVGSPLSLECTVEGTSNPNLYWYRQAAGRGLQLLFYSVGIGQISSEVPQNLSASRPQDRQFILSSKKLLLSDSGFYLCAWSQDRADQPQHFGDGTRLSIL.

This clone was recorded a few times. This rearrangement joins TRBV2 to TRBJ2-7; TRBD2 matches at 7 bases. The V gene end was trimmed by 6 bases and the J gene end by 7 bases; junction bases not matched to a gene: 6. Germline CDR1 reads SNHLY; CDR2 reads FYNNEI. The CDR3 has 12 residues. The CDR3 DNA is TGTGCCAGCAGGGGGAGGGGTGAGGAGCAGTACTTC. It translates to CASRGRGEEQYF.

The V call is TRBV5-4, the J call TRBJ2-4; TRBD1 matches at 8 bases. This CDR3 region has 13 residues. Germline assignment: CDR1 SGHNT and CDR2 YYREEE (reference sequence). Trimming removed 9 bases from V and 10 bases from J; junction bases left unmatched: 12. The CDR3, as DNA: TGTGCCACCTCGACGGGGACAGGCCAGATTCAGTACTTC. It specifies CATSTGTGQIQYF.

The chain links TRBV2 to TRBJ2-6, with D possibly TRBD1 on 6 matching bases. Trimming shortened V by 6 bases and J by 3 bases, and 12 bases separated the two germline ends. The CDR3 runs 15 residues. Germline lookup yields CDR1 SNHLY and CDR2 FYNNEI. In DNA, the CDR3 is TGTGCCAGCAGACAGGGTGTACTTGGGGCCAACGTCCTGACTTTC. Its translation is CASRQGVLGANVLTF.

This chain uses TRBV7-2 with TRBJ1-1; D ambiguous. CDR3 size: 13 residues. Deletions cut 6 bases from V and 1 base from J, with 9 bases between. Germline CDR1 and CDR2: SGHTA and FQGNSA. The CDR3 bases are TGTGCCAGCAGTGCTGACTCGAACACTGAAGCTTTCTTT. Amino acid sequence: CASSADSNTEAFF.

This sequence joins TRBV28 and TRBJ1-5, with D possibly being TRBD1 (5 bases). V was pared by 3 bases and J by 2 bases, with 8 bases between. From germline, CDR1 is MDHEN and CDR2 SYDVKM. This CDR3 has 14 residues. The CDR3 reads CASSLWGGNQPQHF. The DNA of the CDR3 is TGTGCCAGCAGTTTGTGGGGGGGCAATCAGCCCCAGCATTTT.

The chain is built from TRBV6-5 and TRBJ1-2, with 7 bases aligning to TRBD1. The ends lost 0 bases at V and 2 bases at J; junction bases unmatched: 3. Germline CDR1 reads MNHEY; CDR2 reads SVGAGI. This CDR3 is built from 15 residues. CDR3: CASSYSGQRNYGYTF. The CDR3 DNA follows: TGTGCCAGCAGTTACTCGGGACAGCGAAACTATGGCTACACCTTC.

The chain combines TRBV19 with TRBJ1-5; TRBD1 agrees at 8 bases. The CDR3 is made up of 15 amino acids. Germline V gene lookup returns CDR1 LNHDA and CDR2 SQIVND (reference sequence). Trimming removed 3 bases from V and 6 bases from J; junction bases left unmatched: 7. The CDR3 bases are TGTGCCAGTAGTATTTGGGGGCAGGGGGCTCAGCCCCAGCATTTT. It encodes CASSIWGQGAQPQHF.

This clone appeared a few times. This rearrangement joins TRBV30 to TRBJ2-2; 8 bases line up with TRBD1. The V and J ends lost 0 bases and 6 bases, in that order; junction bases with no gene match: 0. Germline V CDR1 and CDR2: GTSNPN, SVGIG (reference sequence). The CDR3 consists of 13 residues. CDR3 nucleotide sequence: TGTGCCTGGAGTGTACAGGGGGCCGGGGAGCTGTTTTTT. Amino acids: CAWSVQGAGELFF.

The CDR3 sequence is CASSPLGALYGYTF. The CDR3, as DNA: TGTGCCAGCAGTCCGTTGGGAGCCCTCTATGGCTACACCTTC. This rearrangement joins TRBV27 to TRBJ1-2; the D is unclear. CDR1 and CDR2 (germline): MNHEY, SMNVEV (reference sequence). V was pared by 5 bases and J by 4 bases, with 14 bases between. The length of the CDR3 is 14 residues.

This clone has at least ten counts. The rearrangement joins TRBV7-2 to TRBJ2-3; possibly TRBD2 for D (6 bases). V dropped 0 bases and J dropped 6 bases, with 10 bases sitting between them. Germline V gives CDR1 SGHTA, CDR2 FQGNSA. The CDR3 totals 14 residues. CDR3 DNA sequence: TGTGCCAGCAGCTTAGCGGGAGGATTCGATACGCAGTATTTT. Translated: CASSLAGGFDTQYF. Full variable domain (rest looked up from reference TRBV7-2 and TRBJ2-3): GAGVSQSPSNKVTEKGKDVELRCDPISGHTALYWYRQSLGQGLEFLIYFQGNSAPDKSGLPSDRFSAERTGGSVSTLTIQRTQQEDSAVYLCASSLAGGFDTQYFGPGTRLTVL.

The chain carries TRBV7-9 and TRBJ1-4; D gene unclear. Deletions cut 1 base from V and 7 bases from J, with 10 bases between. This CDR3 is 14 amino acids long. Germline assignment: CDR1 SEHNR and CDR2 FQNEAQ (reference sequence). CDR3 coding DNA: TGTGCCAGCAGCTTAGATGGTTGGAGTGAAAAACTGTTTTTT. The encoded protein is CASSLDGWSEKLFF.

The chain carries TRBV19 and TRBJ1-1; D gene ambiguous. CDR3 length equals 15 residues. The V end was cut by 5 bases, the J end by 4 bases, with 17 bases between. From germline, CDR1 is LNHDA and CDR2 SQIVND (reference sequence). CDR3 amino acids: CASSHRRGSGTEAFF. CDR3 bases: TGTGCCAGTAGTCACCGTCGGGGTTCGGGCACTGAAGCTTTCTTT.

The chain has TRBV5-1 and TRBJ1-1; possible D gene TRBD1, 6 bases. V lost 1 base and J lost 6, with 7 bases in between. The CDR3 is 12 residues long. CDR1 and CDR2 from the germline V gene are SGHRS and YFSETQ. CDR3 nucleotide sequence: TGCGCCAGCAGCTTGAAGGGGGCTGAAGCTTTCTTT. Its translation: CASSLKGAEAFF.

In this sample, this clone turned up a few times. The V gene is TRBV28, the J gene TRBJ1-5, with unresolved D. V lost 2 bases and J lost 2, with 10 bases in between. Germline values: CDR1 MDHEN, CDR2 SYDVKM. CDR3 length: 15 amino acids. The CDR3 DNA reads TGTGCCAGCAGTTTAGCTCTCGGGGGCAATCAGCCCCAGCATTTT. Protein: CASSLALGGNQPQHF.

The chain has TRBV18 and TRBJ1-1; D remains ambiguous. Deletions cut 4 bases from V and 0 bases from J, with 12 bases between. In germline, CDR1 is KGHSH, CDR2 LQKENI. This CDR3 contains 15 residues. The CDR3 sequence: CASSRAPGVNTEAFF. CDR3 DNA sequence: TGTGCCAGCTCACGGGCCCCCGGGGTGAACACTGAAGCTTTCTTT.

The CDR3, as DNA: TGTGCCAGCAGTCCCATAGGGACAGGGGGGGCAGATACGCAGTATTTT. It is translated as CASSPIGTGGADTQYF. V usage is TRBV27 and J usage is TRBJ2-3, with 11 bases identical to TRBD1. The CDR3 loop spans 16 amino acids. The ends lost 5 bases at V and 4 bases at J; junction bases unmatched: 8. Germline CDR1 MNHEY, CDR2 SMNVEV (reference sequence).

The chain is built from TRBV6-5 and TRBJ2-7, with 8 positions matching TRBD1. CDR3 length: 13 residues. Germline-derived CDR1 and CDR2 are MNHEY and SVGAGI. V was pared by 8 bases and J by 6 bases, with 9 bases of the junction left unmatched. CDR3: CASQTGERREQYF. In DNA form, the CDR3 reads TGTGCCAGCCAGACAGGGGAGCGCCGCGAGCAGTACTTC.

Only a few counts were recorded for this clone. This chain uses TRBV11-2 with TRBJ2-2, with 9 bases lining up with TRBD2. CDR1 is SGHAT and CDR2 is FQNNGV in the germline V gene. V trimming: 11 bases; J trimming: 5 bases; junction bases outside the gene matches: 9. The CDR3 length is 14 residues. CDR3 residues: CAQGGRARTGELFF. The CDR3 DNA follows: TGTGCCCAGGGCGGGAGGGCCCGGACCGGGGAGCTGTTTTTT.

The rearrangement uses TRBV6-5 and TRBJ2-7, with TRBD2 identical over 10 bases. Per germline, CDR1 MNHEY and CDR2 SVGAGI. CDR3 size: 14 residues. With 6 bases clipped from V and 1 base from J, the junction kept 3 bases outside the gene matches. The CDR3 coding sequence is TGTGCCAGCAGGAGCGGGAGGGGATCCTACGAGCAGTACTTC. Protein: CASRSGRGSYEQYF.